The T cell receptor beta chain under discussion was sequenced for a study (dated by TCRdb to 2016 to 2017). A few counts support this clonotype. The target of this receptor is not known. One base away there is no much larger clone; base qualities are not given. Trimming at the junction amounts to 6 bases on V and 2 bases on J, and the germline ends lie 14 bases apart. There are 15 amino acids in the CDR3, from cysteine to phenylalanine inclusive. The read is trimmed to its CDR3 DNA, 45 bases read in frame from base 1. CDR1 is given as KGHDR and CDR2 as SFDVKD, both from the germline V gene. Receptor libraries were prepared by RT-PCR. The data were produced on an Illumina MiSeq. TCRdb ran its own pipeline on the public reads, namely fastp trimming at Q25 and MiXCR clone calling, and kept in-frame beta chains. Entries that share a CDR3 protein sequence are merged under the most common genes and DNA. For this sample the table gives 650,000 to 800,000 distinct CDR3 sequences, of which approximately 15% were detected only once. 3% to 4.5% of the sample belongs to the ten largest clones.

The source is a female donor in good health, serving as a healthy control. The sample consisted of memory CD4+ T cells from blood. The chain joins TRBV24-1 to TRBJ2-3, with the D segment identity uncertain. CDR3 reads: CATSMTSYPTDTQYF. The base sequence is TGTGCCACCAGTATGACTTCGTACCCCACAGATACGCAGTATTTT.